A selection of T cell receptor beta chains follows, all from one sample in a study of cytomegalovirus exposure and HLA in healthy donors. The data were produced by immunoSEQ multiplex PCR, yet TCRdb's version contains in-frame clones alone and is incomplete. Among roughly 90,000 clones listed, roughly four fifths were seen once. Sequences were obtained from PBMCs. All receptors come from a woman aged 40-49 years in good health and CMV-seropositive. CDR3s include the opening cysteine and the closing phenylalanine or tryptophan. D genes are given only for firm matches. The size of a clone is reported for some rows only, either as once, few or many, or as a class for expanded clones.

j_call: TRBJ2-7; v_call: TRBV5-1; d_call: TRBD1; clone_size: few; cdr3_nt: TGCGCCAGCAGCTTGAGCCCGGGACAGGGTTCCTACGAGCAGTACTTC; cdr3_aa: CASSLSPGQGSYEQYF
j_call: TRBJ2-1; v_call: TRBV5-6; d_call: -; clone_size: -; cdr3_nt: TGTGCCAGCAGCCCGACATTCCCGACCTACAATGAGCAGTTCTTC; cdr3_aa: CASSPTFPTYNEQFF
j_call: TRBJ1-2; v_call: TRBV9; d_call: -; clone_size: -; cdr3_nt: TGTGCCAGCAGCGTAGCTGGCAGGCCAGGAGGCTACACCTTC; cdr3_aa: CASSVAGRPGGYTF
j_call: TRBJ1-1; v_call: TRBV6-5; d_call: -; clone_size: -; cdr3_nt: TGTGCCAGCAGTTACCCGGGAGAATTTGAAGCTTTCTTT; cdr3_aa: CASSYPGEFEAFF
j_call: TRBJ2-3; v_call: TRBV7-9; d_call: -; clone_size: -; cdr3_nt: TGTTCCAGCATCCTTCCCCCAGATACGCAGTATTTT; cdr3_aa: CSSILPPDTQYF
j_call: TRBJ1-5; v_call: TRBV2; d_call: -; clone_size: -; cdr3_nt: TGTGCCAGCAGTGTTCAGGATCCGGGGGACAATCAGCCCCAGCATTTT; cdr3_aa: CASSVQDPGDNQPQHF
j_call: TRBJ2-2; v_call: TRBV7-2; d_call: -; clone_size: -; cdr3_nt: TGTGCCAGCAGCTTAGCCGGCGGGGCGCCCGAGGAGCTGTTTTTT; cdr3_aa: CASSLAGGAPEELFF
j_call: TRBJ2-3; v_call: TRBV19; d_call: -; clone_size: few; cdr3_nt: TGTGCCAGTAGTACAGGACTTCTAAGCACAGATACGCAGTATTTT; cdr3_aa: CASSTGLLSTDTQYF
j_call: TRBJ2-1; v_call: TRBV5-6; d_call: -; clone_size: -; cdr3_nt: TGTGCCAGCAGCTTTGGGGCGGGATCCTACAATGAGCAGTTCTTC; cdr3_aa: CASSFGAGSYNEQFF
j_call: TRBJ2-1; v_call: TRBV15; d_call: -; clone_size: -; cdr3_nt: TGTGCCACCGGTTGGCGGAGCTCCTACAATGAGCAGTTCTTC; cdr3_aa: CATGWRSSYNEQFF
j_call: TRBJ1-4; v_call: TRBV6-5; d_call: TRBD1; clone_size: -; cdr3_nt: TGTGCCAGCAGTGACAGGGGTCGGGAAAAACTGTTTTTT; cdr3_aa: CASSDRGREKLFF
j_call: TRBJ2-5; v_call: TRBV11-1; d_call: -; clone_size: -; cdr3_nt: TGTGCCAGCAGCCGTTCTCAAGAGACCCAGTACTTC; cdr3_aa: CASSRSQETQYF
j_call: TRBJ2-7; v_call: TRBV7-2; d_call: TRBD2; clone_size: -; cdr3_nt: TGTGCCAGCAGCCGGGACTACACTACCTACGAGCAGTACTTC; cdr3_aa: CASSRDYTTYEQYF
j_call: TRBJ1-1; v_call: TRBV30; d_call: -; clone_size: -; cdr3_nt: TGTGCCTGGATCGCGGCGGTGAACACTGAAGCTTTCTTT; cdr3_aa: CAWIAAVNTEAFF
j_call: TRBJ1-6; v_call: TRBV28; d_call: -; clone_size: -; cdr3_nt: TGTGCCAGCAGGGTAGGGGGGGACCTTTCGCCCCTCCACTTT; cdr3_aa: CASRVGGDLSPLHF
j_call: TRBJ1-5; v_call: TRBV14; d_call: -; clone_size: -; cdr3_nt: TGTGCCAGCAGCCCACAGGTTAATCAGCCCCAGCATTTT; cdr3_aa: CASSPQVNQPQHF
j_call: TRBJ2-1; v_call: TRBV7-2; d_call: -; clone_size: -; cdr3_nt: TGTGCCAGCAGTCCGGGGGGAGAGACAGGATACTACAATGAGCAGTTCTTC; cdr3_aa: CASSPGGETGYYNEQFF
j_call: TRBJ2-7; v_call: TRBV11-3; d_call: -; clone_size: -; cdr3_nt: TGTGCCAGCAGCTCCAGGGATTCCTACTACGAGCAGTACTTC; cdr3_aa: CASSSRDSYYEQYF
j_call: TRBJ1-5; v_call: TRBV5-6; d_call: -; clone_size: -; cdr3_nt: TGTGCCAGCAGCTACAACCGGGACATGACCAATCAGCCCCAGCATTTT; cdr3_aa: CASSYNRDMTNQPQHF
j_call: TRBJ1-1; v_call: TRBV5-5; d_call: -; clone_size: -; cdr3_nt: TGTGCCAGCAGCCCGGTCAGGCAGCCGAACACTGAAGCTTTCTTT; cdr3_aa: CASSPVRQPNTEAFF
j_call: TRBJ1-3; v_call: TRBV27; d_call: -; clone_size: -; cdr3_nt: TGTGCCAGCAGTTCCTCCAGGGTTAGGGGAAACACCATATATTTT; cdr3_aa: CASSSSRVRGNTIYF
j_call: TRBJ2-7; v_call: TRBV7-9; d_call: TRBD1; clone_size: -; cdr3_nt: TGTGCCAGCACCCTGCGACAGGGAAGTAGGTTCTTTGAACCCTACGAGCAGTACTTC; cdr3_aa: CASTLRQGSRFFEPYEQYF
j_call: TRBJ2-3; v_call: TRBV5-1; d_call: -; clone_size: -; cdr3_nt: TGCGCCAGCAGCTTGGCAGGGAAACGCACAGATACGCAGTATTTT; cdr3_aa: CASSLAGKRTDTQYF
j_call: TRBJ2-2; v_call: TRBV10-3; d_call: TRBD2; clone_size: -; cdr3_nt: TGTGCCATCAGTGAGTCCAGCGGGAGTCAGAACACCGGGGAGCTGTTTTTT; cdr3_aa: CAISESSGSQNTGELFF
j_call: TRBJ2-5; v_call: TRBV4-2; d_call: -; clone_size: -; cdr3_nt: TGTGCCAGCAGCCTCCTAGGGGTGGGAGAGACCCAGTACTTC; cdr3_aa: CASSLLGVGETQYF
j_call: TRBJ1-2; v_call: TRBV25-1; d_call: TRBD1; clone_size: -; cdr3_nt: TGTGCCAGCAGTGAATATCAGGGGGCTAGGAGCTACACCTTC; cdr3_aa: CASSEYQGARSYTF
j_call: TRBJ2-7; v_call: TRBV27; d_call: -; clone_size: once; cdr3_nt: TGTGCCAGCAGTTTAGGGGGTGGGCCGGGACAAGTCTCCTACGAGCAGTACTTC; cdr3_aa: CASSLGGGPGQVSYEQYF